The 11 T cell receptor beta chains given below trace back to one sample, sequenced in a study of cytomegalovirus exposure and HLA in healthy donors. Repertoires were generated with immunoSEQ multiplex PCR, while TCRdb's copy carries only in-frame clones and drops some. The table shows 150,000 or so clones, with 90% occurring only once. Sequencing input: PBMCs. The receptor set was obtained from a woman in her twenties or thirties in good health and CMV-seropositive.

This chain connects TRBV6-1 to TRBJ2-1; TRBD1 is a possible D gene (6 bases). The V gene's germline CDR1 is MNHNS and CDR2 SASEGT. The CDR3 has 15 amino acids. V lost 1 base and J 3 bases, leaving 10 bases between the germline ends. CDR3 loop: CASSEVGTHYNEQFF. CDR3 DNA sequence: TGTGCCAGCAGTGAAGTCGGGACACACTACAATGAGCAGTTCTTC.

The J gene is TRBJ1-2, the V gene TRBV6-5; maybe TRBD1 (6 bases). The CDR3 totals 15 residues. V dropped 5 bases and J dropped 2 bases, with 15 bases sitting between them. Per germline, CDR1 MNHEY and CDR2 SVGAGI. The DNA for the CDR3 is TGTGCCAGCAGTGTGGGGGGGCCGGGAAACTATGGCTACACCTTC. Protein product: CASSVGGPGNYGYTF.

The chain joins TRBV19 to TRBJ1-4; D unresolved. The germline V gene encodes CDR1 LNHDA and CDR2 SQIVND (reference sequence). The CDR3 extends over 11 amino acids. Between the trimmed V and J ends, which lost 5 bases and 6 bases, there was a span of 4 bases. The chain's CDR3 is CASSADEKLFF. The CDR3 coding sequence is TGTGCCAGTAGTGCGGATGAAAAACTGTTTTTT.

This chain uses TRBV2 with TRBJ2-4; D may be TRBD2 (5 bases). This CDR3 is built from 16 residues. Germline-derived CDR1 and CDR2 are SNHLY and FYNNEI. V lost 1 base and J lost 0, with 10 bases in between. In DNA form, the CDR3 reads TGTGCCAGCAGTGAAGAAGGGAGACTAGCCAAAAACATTCAGTACTTC. It is translated as CASSEEGRLAKNIQYF.

The J gene is TRBJ1-3, the V gene TRBV2; tentatively, D is TRBD1 (5 bases). V gave up 4 bases and J gave up 2 bases, with 9 bases separating them. Germline V CDR1 and CDR2: SNHLY, FYNNEI. CDR3 length: 14 amino acids. CDR3: CASSVKGTGNTIYF. In DNA, the CDR3 is TGTGCCAGCAGTGTTAAGGGGACTGGAAACACCATATATTTT. The full variable domain, completed using reference TRBV2 and TRBJ1-3, is EPEVTQTPSHQVTQMGQEVILRCVPISNHLYFYWYRQILGQKVEFLVSFYNNEISEKSEIFDDQFSVERPDGSNFTLKIRSTKLEDSAMYFCASSVKGTGNTIYFGEGSWLTVV.

The chain links TRBV27 to TRBJ2-1; TRBD2 matches 11 bases. The V segment lost 5 bases and the J segment 9 bases; nucleotides outside the gene matches: 12. The CDR3 sequence is 16 residues long. The germline V gene encodes CDR1 MNHEY and CDR2 SMNVEV (reference sequence). CDR3 region: CASSDDSGGAYGEQFF. In DNA, the CDR3 is TGTGCCAGCAGTGACGATAGCGGGGGGGCCTATGGTGAGCAGTTCTTC.

The V gene is TRBV4-1, the J gene TRBJ2-7, with D possibly being TRBD2 (6 bases). The CDR3 is 14 amino acids. CDR1 is MGHRA, CDR2 YSYEKL, per germline. V was trimmed by 0 bases and J by 4 bases, leaving 10 bases between them. This chain's CDR3 is CASSQDRLAYEQYF. CDR3 coding DNA: TGCGCCAGCAGCCAAGATCGGCTAGCGTACGAGCAGTACTTC.

The chain links TRBV7-9 to TRBJ2-1, with D tentatively TRBD1 (5 bases). Per the germline V gene, CDR1 is SEHNR and CDR2 is FQNEAQ (reference sequence). The CDR3 has 15 amino acids. V shed 1 base and J shed 4 bases, with 11 bases lying between them. CDR3 in DNA: TGTGCCAGCAGCTTAGTGGGGCCATTATACAATGAGCAGTTCTTC. It codes for CASSLVGPLYNEQFF.

This clone has a handful of counts. The V gene is TRBV4-2, the J gene TRBJ2-7; D unclear. Germline V CDR1 and CDR2: LGHNA, YNFKEQ. CDR3 length: 14 amino acids. The V end was cut by 1 base, the J end by 2 bases, with 9 bases between. The CDR3 spells CASSQGEVAYEQYF. In nucleotides, the CDR3 is TGTGCCAGCAGCCAAGGCGAGGTTGCCTACGAGCAGTACTTC.

CDR3 sequence reads: CASSLAGGGRKTQYF. In DNA form, the CDR3 reads TGCGCCAGCAGCTTGGCAGGGGGCGGGAGAAAGACCCAGTACTTC. This chain joins TRBV5-1 and TRBJ2-5, with D perhaps matching TRBD1 (8 bases). V lost 0 bases and J lost 6, with 15 bases in between. The CDR3 totals 15 residues. Germline V gene data show CDR1 as SGHRS and CDR2 as YFSETQ.

The V gene is TRBV27, the J gene TRBJ2-2; no reliable D call. Trimming removed 5 bases from V and 7 bases from J, with 11 bases in between. The CDR3 loop spans 13 amino acids. The germline V gene encodes CDR1 MNHEY and CDR2 SMNVEV (reference sequence). This CDR3 is CASSETPGGELFF. CDR3 DNA sequence: TGTGCCAGCAGTGAGACGCCGGGCGGGGAGCTGTTTTTT.